This TCR beta chain was captured in a study of blood T cell repertoires in COVID-19. Profiling relied on immunoSEQ multiplex PCR, and the TCRdb table lists in-frame clones only, not all of them. The sample carries roughly 100,000 clones, under 90% recorded once. This clonotype was sampled from a human donor in a cohort sampled during active COVID-19. The specimen was peripheral blood.

The CDR3 DNA reads TGTGCCAGCAGTATCCGGGACAGGGTCTTTTCACCCCTCCACTTT. As protein: CASSIRDRVFSPLHF. J is TRBJ1-6 and V is TRBV27; 9 nucleotides line up with TRBD1. This CDR3 comprises 15 residues. J gave up 9 bases and V 5 bases, and 8 bases lay outside the gene matches. Germline CDR1 and CDR2: MNHEY and SMNVEV (reference sequence).